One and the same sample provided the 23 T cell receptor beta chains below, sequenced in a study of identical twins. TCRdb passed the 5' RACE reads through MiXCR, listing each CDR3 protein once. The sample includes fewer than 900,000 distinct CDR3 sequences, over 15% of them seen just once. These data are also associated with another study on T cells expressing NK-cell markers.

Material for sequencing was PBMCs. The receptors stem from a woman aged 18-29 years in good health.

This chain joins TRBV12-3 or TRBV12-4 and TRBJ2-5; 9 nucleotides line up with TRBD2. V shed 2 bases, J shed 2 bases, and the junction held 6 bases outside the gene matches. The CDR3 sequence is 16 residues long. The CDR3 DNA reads TGTGCCAGCAGTTTAATTAGCGGGAGATCTCAAGAGACCCAGTACTTC. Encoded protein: CASSLISGRSQETQYF.

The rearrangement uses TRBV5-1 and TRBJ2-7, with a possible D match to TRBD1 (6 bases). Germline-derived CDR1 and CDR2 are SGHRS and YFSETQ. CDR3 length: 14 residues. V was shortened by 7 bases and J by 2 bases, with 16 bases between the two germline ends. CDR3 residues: CASALDRFTYEQYF. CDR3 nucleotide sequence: TGCGCCAGCGCTCTTGACAGGTTTACCTACGAGCAGTACTTC. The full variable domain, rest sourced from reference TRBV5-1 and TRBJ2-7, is KAGVTQTPRYLIKTRGQQVTLSCSPISGHRSVSWYQQTPGQGLQFLFEYFSETQRNKGNFPGRFSGRQFSNSRSEMNVSTLELGDSALYLCASALDRFTYEQYFGPGTRLTVT.

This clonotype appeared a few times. CDR3: CASSQTSMVEQFF. The CDR3 DNA follows: TGTGCCAGCAGCCAGACTTCTATGGTTGAGCAGTTCTTC. This chain uses TRBV14 with TRBJ2-1; D ambiguous. CDR3 length: 13 amino acids. Germline CDR1 is SGHDN and CDR2 is FVKESK. Trimming took 3 bases from V and 9 from J, leaving 12 bases between them.

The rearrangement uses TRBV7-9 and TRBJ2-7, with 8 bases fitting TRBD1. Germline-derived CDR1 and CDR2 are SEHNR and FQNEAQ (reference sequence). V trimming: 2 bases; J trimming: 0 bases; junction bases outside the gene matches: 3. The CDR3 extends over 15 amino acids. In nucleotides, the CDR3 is TGTGCCAGCAGCTTAAGACAGGGGCTCTCCTACGAGCAGTACTTC. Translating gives CASSLRQGLSYEQYF.

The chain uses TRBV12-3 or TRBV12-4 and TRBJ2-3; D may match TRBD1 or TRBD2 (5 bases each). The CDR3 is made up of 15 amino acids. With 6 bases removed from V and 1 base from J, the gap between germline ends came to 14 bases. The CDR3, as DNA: TGTGCCAGCAGCCCTCGGGACGGTCGCACAGATACGCAGTATTTT. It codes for CASSPRDGRTDTQYF.

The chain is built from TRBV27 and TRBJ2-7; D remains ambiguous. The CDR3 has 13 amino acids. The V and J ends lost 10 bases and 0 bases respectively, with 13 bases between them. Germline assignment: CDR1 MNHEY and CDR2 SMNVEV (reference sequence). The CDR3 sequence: CATGLDFSYEQYF. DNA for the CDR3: TGTGCCACCGGGTTGGATTTCTCCTACGAGCAGTACTTC.

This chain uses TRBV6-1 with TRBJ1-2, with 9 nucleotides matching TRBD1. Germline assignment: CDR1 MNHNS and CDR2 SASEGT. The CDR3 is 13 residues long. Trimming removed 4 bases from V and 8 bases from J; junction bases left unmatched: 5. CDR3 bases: TGTGCCAGCAGTGCCGGACAGGGGAACGGCTACACCTTC. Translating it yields CASSAGQGNGYTF.

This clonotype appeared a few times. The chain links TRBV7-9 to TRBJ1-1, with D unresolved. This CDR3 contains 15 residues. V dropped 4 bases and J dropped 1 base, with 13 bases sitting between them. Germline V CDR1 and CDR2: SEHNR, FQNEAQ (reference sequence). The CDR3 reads CASSSPAEPNTEAFF. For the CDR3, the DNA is TGTGCCAGCAGCTCCCCTGCAGAGCCGAACACTGAAGCTTTCTTT. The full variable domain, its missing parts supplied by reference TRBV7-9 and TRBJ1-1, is DTGVSQNPRHKITKRGQNVTFRCDPISEHNRLYWYRQTLGQGPEFLTYFQNEAQLEKSRLLSDRFSAERPKGSFSTLEIQRTEQGDSAMYLCASSSPAEPNTEAFFGQGTRLTVV.

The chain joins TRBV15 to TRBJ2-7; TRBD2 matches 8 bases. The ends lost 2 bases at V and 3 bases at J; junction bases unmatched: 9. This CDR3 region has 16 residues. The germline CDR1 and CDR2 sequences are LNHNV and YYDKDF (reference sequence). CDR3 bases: TGTGCCACCAGCAGACAACCCGACGGGGGGGGCTACGAGCAGTACTTC. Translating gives CATSRQPDGGGYEQYF.

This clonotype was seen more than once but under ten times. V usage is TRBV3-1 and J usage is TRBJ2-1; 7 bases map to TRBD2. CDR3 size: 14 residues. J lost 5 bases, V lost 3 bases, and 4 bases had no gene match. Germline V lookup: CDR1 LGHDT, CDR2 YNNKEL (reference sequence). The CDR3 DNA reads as TGTGCCAGCAGCCAGCTCGGGGGGAACAATGAGCAGTTCTTC. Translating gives CASSQLGGNNEQFF.

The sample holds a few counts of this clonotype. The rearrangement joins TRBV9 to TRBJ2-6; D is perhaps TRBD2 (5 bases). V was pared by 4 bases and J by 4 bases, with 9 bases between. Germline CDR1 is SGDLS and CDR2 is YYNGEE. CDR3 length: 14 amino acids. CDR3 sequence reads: CASSKRGGANVLTF. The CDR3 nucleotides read TGTGCCAGCAGCAAAAGAGGGGGGGCCAACGTCCTGACTTTC.

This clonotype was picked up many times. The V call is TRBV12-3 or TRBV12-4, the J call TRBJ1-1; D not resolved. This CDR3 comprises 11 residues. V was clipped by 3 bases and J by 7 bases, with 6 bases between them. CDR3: CASSFGSEAFF. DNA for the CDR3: TGTGCCAGCAGTTTTGGCAGTGAAGCTTTCTTT.

Here the CDR3 reads CASSPTRTGGIQPQHF. For the CDR3, the DNA is TGTGCCAGCAGCCCTACCCGGACAGGGGGCATACAGCCCCAGCATTTT. The rearrangement joins TRBV7-2 to TRBJ1-5; 11 bases match TRBD1. There are 16 residues in the CDR3. Trimming took 5 bases from V and 7 from J; bases not matched to a gene: 10. Germline V gene data show CDR1 as SGHTA and CDR2 as FQGNSA.

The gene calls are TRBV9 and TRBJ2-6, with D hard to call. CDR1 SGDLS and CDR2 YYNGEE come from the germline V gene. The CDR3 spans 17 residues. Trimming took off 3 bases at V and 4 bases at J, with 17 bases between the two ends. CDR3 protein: CASSDPWNVPGANVLTF. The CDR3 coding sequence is TGTGCCAGCAGCGATCCTTGGAATGTCCCCGGGGCCAACGTCCTGACTTTC. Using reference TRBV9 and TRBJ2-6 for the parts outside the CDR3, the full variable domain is DSGVTQTPKHLITATGQRVTLRCSPRSGDLSVYWYQQSLDQGLQFLIQYYNGEERAKGNILERFSAQQFPDLHSELNLSSLELGDSALYFCASSDPWNVPGANVLTFGAGSRLTVL.

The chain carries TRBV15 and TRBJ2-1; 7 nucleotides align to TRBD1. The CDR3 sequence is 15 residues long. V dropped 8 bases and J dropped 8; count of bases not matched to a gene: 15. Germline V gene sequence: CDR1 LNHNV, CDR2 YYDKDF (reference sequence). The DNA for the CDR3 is TGTGCCACCCAATCTACCCACGACAGGGCCCATGAGCAGTTCTTC. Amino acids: CATQSTHDRAHEQFF.

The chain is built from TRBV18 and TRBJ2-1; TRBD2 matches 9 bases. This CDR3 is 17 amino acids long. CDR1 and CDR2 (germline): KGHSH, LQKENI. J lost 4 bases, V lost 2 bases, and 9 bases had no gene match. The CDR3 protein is CASSPALQRGDYNEQFF. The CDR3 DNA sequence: TGTGCCAGCTCACCAGCGCTGCAGCGGGGGGATTACAATGAGCAGTTCTTC.

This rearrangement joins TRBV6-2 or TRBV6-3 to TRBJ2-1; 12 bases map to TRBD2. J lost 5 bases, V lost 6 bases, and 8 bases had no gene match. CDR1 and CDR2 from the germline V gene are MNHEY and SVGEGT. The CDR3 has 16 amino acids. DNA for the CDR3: TGTGCCAGCAGCTTAAGACTAGCGGGGGAACACAATGAGCAGTTCTTC. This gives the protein CASSLRLAGEHNEQFF.

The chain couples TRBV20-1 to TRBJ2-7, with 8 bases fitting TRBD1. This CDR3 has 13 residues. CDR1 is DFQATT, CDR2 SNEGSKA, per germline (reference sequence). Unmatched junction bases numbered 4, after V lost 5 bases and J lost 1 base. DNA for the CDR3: TGCAGTGCTGTGGGACAGGATTCCTACGAGCAGTACTTC. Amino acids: CSAVGQDSYEQYF.

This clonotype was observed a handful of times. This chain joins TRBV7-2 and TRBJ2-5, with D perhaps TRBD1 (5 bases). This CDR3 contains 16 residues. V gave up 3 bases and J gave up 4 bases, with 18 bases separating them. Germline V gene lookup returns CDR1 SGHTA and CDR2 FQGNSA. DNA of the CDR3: TGTGCCAGCAGCTTCGGTGTGGACATGACACTAGAGACCCAGTACTTC. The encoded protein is CASSFGVDMTLETQYF.

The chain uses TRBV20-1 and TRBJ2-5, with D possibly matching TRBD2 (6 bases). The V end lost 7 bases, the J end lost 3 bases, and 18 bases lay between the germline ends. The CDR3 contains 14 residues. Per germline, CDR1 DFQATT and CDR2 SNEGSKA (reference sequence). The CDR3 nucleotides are TGCAGTGTACACCGGGCTAGCGCTGAAGAGACCCAGTACTTC. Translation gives CSVHRASAEETQYF.

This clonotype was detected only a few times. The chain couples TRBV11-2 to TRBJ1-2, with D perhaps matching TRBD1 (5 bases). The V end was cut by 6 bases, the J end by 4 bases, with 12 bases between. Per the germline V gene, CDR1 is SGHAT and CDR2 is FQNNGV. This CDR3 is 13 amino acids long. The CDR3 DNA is TGTGCCAGCAGATTCCAGGGTGCCTATGGCTACACCTTC. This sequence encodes CASRFQGAYGYTF. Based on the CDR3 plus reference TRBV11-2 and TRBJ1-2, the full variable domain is EAGVAQSPRYKIIEKRQSVAFWCNPISGHATLYWYQQILGQGPKLLIQFQNNGVVDDSQLPKDRFSAERLKGVDSTLKIQPAKLEDSAVYLCASRFQGAYGYTFGSGTRLTVV.

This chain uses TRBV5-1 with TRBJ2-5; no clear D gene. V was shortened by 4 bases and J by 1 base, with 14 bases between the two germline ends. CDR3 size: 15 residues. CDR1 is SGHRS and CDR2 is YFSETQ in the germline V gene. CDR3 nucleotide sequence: TGCGCCAGCAGCCTGACAACTTGGGGCCAAGAGACCCAGTACTTC. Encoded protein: CASSLTTWGQETQYF.

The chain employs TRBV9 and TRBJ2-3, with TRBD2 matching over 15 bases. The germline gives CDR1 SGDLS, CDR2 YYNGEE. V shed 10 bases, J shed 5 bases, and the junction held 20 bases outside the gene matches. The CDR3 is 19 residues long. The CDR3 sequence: CASSAEGLAGGPEGDTQYF. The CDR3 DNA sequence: TGTGCCTCCTCCGCCGAGGGACTAGCGGGGGGCCCCGAGGGAGATACGCAGTATTTT.